One T cell receptor beta chain is described in this entry. As yet, its antigen is unknown. Here immunoSEQ multiplex PCR was the method, and the copy in TCRdb shows in-frame clones only, minus some. The profile shows 150,000 to 180,000 clones, about 88% of them singletons. The entry originates in a study of T cell responses to AZD1222 COVID-19 vaccine. Study-wide background: Both about-4-week and about-12-week second-dose recipients were combined.

Study-level results: Donors were mostly white British, more females; clonal diversity possibly underestimated. AZD1222 recipients seropositive at baseline numbered only five to seven. Across spike, vaccine-associated CD4 TCRs were found, dominant at 160-218 and 743-854.

Here the sequenced sample was peripheral blood, taken on day 0 of AZD1222 vaccination. The sequence was obtained from an adult in good health.

The CDR3 here is CAARGAGYGYTF. The DNA for the CDR3 is TGTGCCGCTCGGGGTGCGGGATATGGCTACACCTTC. The rearrangement joins TRBV28 to TRBJ1-2; no clear D gene. This CDR3 has 12 amino acids. Trimming left V 11 bases short and J 5 bases short, with 15 bases between. The germline V gene has CDR1 MDHEN and CDR2 SYDVKM.